The 11 T cell receptor beta chains listed next were all sequenced from one sample in a study of identical twins. TCRdb analysed the 5' RACE reads with MiXCR anew, one entry per CDR3 protein. The sample shows some 330,000 distinct CDR3 sequences, roughly 10% of them seen only once. What was sequenced was naive T cells sorted from blood. These receptors were collected from a woman aged 45-60 years in good health.

Only a few counts were recorded for this clonotype. The CDR3 bases are TGTCCTACGTCCCTGGCCGGGGAGCAGTACGTC. It specifies CPTSLAGEQYV. The chain carries TRBV10-3 and TRBJ2-7, with no clear D. The CDR3 spans 11 residues. CDR1 and CDR2 (germline): ENHRY, SYGVKD.

The V and J genes are TRBV3-1 and TRBJ2-5, with D tentatively TRBD2 (6 bases). CDR3 length equals 17 residues. V dropped 3 bases and J dropped 1 base, with 18 bases sitting between them. CDR1 LGHDT and CDR2 YNNKEL come from the germline V gene (reference sequence). CDR3 residues: CASSHYQASVFQETQYF. The CDR3 region has the DNA TGTGCCAGCAGCCATTATCAGGCTAGCGTTTTCCAAGAGACCCAGTACTTC.

The genes are TRBV30 and TRBJ2-2; either TRBD1 or TRBD2 may supply D (5 bases each). The CDR3 contains 13 residues. V lost 2 bases, J lost 8 bases, and 12 bases lay in between. Per the germline V gene, CDR1 is GTSNPN and CDR2 is SVGIG (reference sequence). CDR3 sequence (DNA): TGTGCCTGGAGTATCGGGACGACGGGGGAGCTGTTTTTT. It encodes CAWSIGTTGELFF.

The table lists this clonotype with many counts. This chain connects TRBV7-2 to TRBJ2-1; unclear D gene. V was shortened by 0 bases and J by 6 bases, with 6 bases between the two germline ends. Germline assignment: CDR1 SGHTA and CDR2 FQGNSA. This CDR3 comprises 13 residues. CDR3 protein: CASSLARGNEQFF. The CDR3 DNA reads as TGTGCCAGCAGCTTAGCCCGCGGCAATGAGCAGTTCTTC.

Comment on this clonotype: A much larger clone differs by one base, so this may be a read error. V and J are TRBV6-6 and TRBJ2-4, with D perhaps being TRBD1 or TRBD2 (5 bases each). From germline, CDR1 is MNHNY and CDR2 SVGAGI (reference sequence). The CDR3 covers 16 residues. The CDR3 bases are TGTGTCAGCAGGCCAGGGAGTTTTAAAGCCAAAAACATTCAGTACTTC. Amino acid sequence: CVSRPGSFKAKNIQYF.

This clonotype has only a few counts. CDR3 sequence: CASSLGTHNQPQHF. CDR3 sequence (DNA): TGTGCCAGCAGCTTGGGGACACATAATCAGCCCCAGCATTTT. V usage is TRBV5-6 and J usage is TRBJ1-5, with D possibly TRBD1 on 5 matching bases. The CDR3 is made up of 14 amino acids. Trimming pared 0 bases from V and 4 bases from J, leaving 8 bases between. Per germline, CDR1 SGHDT and CDR2 YYEEEE.

This clonotype came up a few times. V is TRBV30 and J is TRBJ2-2; D uncertain. The CDR3 is made up of 11 amino acids. The V end was cut by 3 bases, the J end by 4 bases, with 3 bases between. The V gene's germline CDR1 is GTSNPN and CDR2 SVGIG (reference sequence). This CDR3 reads CAWSPTGELFF. CDR3 nucleotide sequence: TGTGCCTGGAGCCCCACCGGGGAGCTGTTTTTT.

This clonotype was found a few times. This sequence joins TRBV5-4 and TRBJ2-2, with D possibly TRBD2 on 5 matching bases. The length of the CDR3 is 15 residues. Germline lookup yields CDR1 SGHNT and CDR2 YYREEE (reference sequence). The V and J ends lost 0 bases and 1 base respectively, with 7 bases between them. The CDR3 DNA reads TGTGCCAGCAGCTTGGGACTAAAGAACACCGGGGAGCTGTTTTTT. Translated, it gives CASSLGLKNTGELFF. Full variable domain (remainder filled in from reference TRBV5-4 and TRBJ2-2): ETGVTQSPTHLIKTRGQQVTLRCSSQSGHNTVSWYQQALGQGPQFIFQYYREEENGRGNFPPRFSGLQFPNYSSELNVNALELDDSALYLCASSLGLKNTGELFFGEGSRLTVL.

This rearrangement joins TRBV3-1 to TRBJ2-5; D remains ambiguous. The V gene lost 1 base and the J gene lost 5 bases, with 14 bases spanning the gap. This CDR3 has 15 amino acids. Germline loops: CDR1 LGHDT, CDR2 YNNKEL (reference sequence). The chain's CDR3 is CASSQVEGFGETQYF. In DNA, the CDR3 is TGTGCCAGCAGCCAAGTCGAAGGGTTCGGCGAGACCCAGTACTTC.

This clonotype was recorded at least ten times. V usage is TRBV10-2 and J usage is TRBJ1-5; 7 bases align to TRBD1. Losses at the gene ends were 7 bases for V and 4 bases for J; bases not matched to a gene: 7. The CDR3 has 14 residues. From germline, CDR1 is WSHSY and CDR2 SAAADI. CDR3: CASKGTEPNQPQHF. CDR3 DNA: TGCGCCAGCAAGGGGACAGAACCTAATCAGCCCCAGCATTTT.

There are many counts of this clonotype. The V gene is TRBV20-1, the J gene TRBJ2-7, with D perhaps assigned TRBD1 or TRBD2 (5 bases each). In germline, CDR1 is DFQATT, CDR2 SNEGSKA (reference sequence). The CDR3 covers 12 residues. In nucleotides, the CDR3 is TGCAGAGTCAGGGAGCTCGGGGACGAGCAGTACGTC. This encodes CRVRELGDEQYV.